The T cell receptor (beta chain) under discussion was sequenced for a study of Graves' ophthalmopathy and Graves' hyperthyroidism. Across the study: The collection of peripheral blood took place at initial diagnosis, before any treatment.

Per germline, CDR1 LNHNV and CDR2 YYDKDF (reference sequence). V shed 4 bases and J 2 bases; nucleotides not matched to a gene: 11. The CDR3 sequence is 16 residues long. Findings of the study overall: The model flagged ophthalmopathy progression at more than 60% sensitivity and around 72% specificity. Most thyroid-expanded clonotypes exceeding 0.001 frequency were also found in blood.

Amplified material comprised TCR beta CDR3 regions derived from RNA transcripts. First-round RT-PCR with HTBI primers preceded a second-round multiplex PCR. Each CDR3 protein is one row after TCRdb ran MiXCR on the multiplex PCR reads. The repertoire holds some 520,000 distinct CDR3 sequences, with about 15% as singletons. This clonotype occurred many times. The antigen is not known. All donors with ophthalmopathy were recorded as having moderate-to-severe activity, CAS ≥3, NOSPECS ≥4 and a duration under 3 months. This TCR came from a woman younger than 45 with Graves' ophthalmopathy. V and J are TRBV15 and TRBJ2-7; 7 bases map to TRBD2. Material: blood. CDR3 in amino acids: CATSKATSGIPYEQYF. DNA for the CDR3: TGTGCCACCAGCAAAGCCACAAGCGGGATCCCCTACGAGCAGTACTTC. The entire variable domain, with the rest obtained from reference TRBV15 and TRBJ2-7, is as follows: DAMVIQNPRYQVTQFGKPVTLSCSQTLNHNVMYWYQQKSSQAPKLLFHYYDKDFNNEADTPDNFQSRRPNTSFCFLDIRSPGLGDTAMYLCATSKATSGIPYEQYFGPGTRLTVT.